This TCR beta chain came from a study of a mutant IDH1 vaccine in newly diagnosed glioma (dated by TCRdb to 2020 to 2022). With respect to the entire study: Vaccination was initiated 4-6 weeks after radiotherapy alone, or concurrently with temozolomide cycles in the chemotherapy-containing groups. The week-35 safety follow-up took place at visit V12, and the week-47 end of study took place at visit V13. Before enrollment, patients had received standard therapy of radiotherapy alone, temozolomide alone, or radiochemotherapy with temozolomide; most received the combination. Of the roughly 31 treated patients, about 62% were male and approximately 40% were female, and the mean age was roughly 40 years. Six visits were used for peripheral blood collection: V03 (baseline), V05, V07, V10, V12 and V13. Longitudinal TCRB deep sequencing was performed for fewer than 30 treated patients wherever samples were available for exploratory analyses. What the research found in general, with its limitations: No apparent relationship was observed between pseudoprogression and alterations in the top peripheral T cell clonotypes detected by TCRB sequencing. Immune responses induced by the vaccine were seen in roughly 95% of patients across multiple MHC alleles. The authors stated that sample limitations prevented analyses of patient blood samples from being reproduced. Selection of PBMC samples for TCRB deep sequencing was based on availability.

Library preparation was by the immunoSEQ multiplex PCR assay. Rearranged TCR beta chain sequences were amplified with the hsTCRB Kit following the manufacturer's protocol. An Illumina MiSeq was used to sequence the TCRB libraries. In the source study's methods: The proprietary platform of the kit vendor was used for demultiplexing, trimming and gene mapping. Sourced from immuneACCESS, this table was stored by TCRdb with only in-frame sequences that have V and J called. A share of the clones is absent; for the studies checked, an unresolved V gene accounts for under half, and the remainder has no known explanation. V, J and clone size are those of that table, while D and trimming were read from the DNA. The sample table holds approximately 22,000 clones, of which roughly 87% were seen once. The ten most abundant clones make up approximately 3.9% of the sample. The sample's time point label, decoded: week 47, end of study. Each vaccine dose, consisting of 300 ug of a 20-mer mutant IDH1 peptide in Montanide, was administered subcutaneously with topical imiquimod. Patients received eight vaccinations in weeks 1, 3, 5, 7, 11, 15, 19 and 23, corresponding to visits V03 through V10. Donors had newly diagnosed WHO grade 3 or 4 IDH1-mutant astrocytomas with loss of nuclear ATRX. The samples were drawn from NOA16, a multicentre, single-arm, open-label phase I trial in Germany that tested a mutant IDH1 peptide vaccine in humans for the first time. The DNeasy Blood and Tissue Kit was used to extract genomic DNA from EDTA blood for TCRB sequencing.

Regarding this clone: This clone's antigen is unknown. Nothing much larger sits one base from this clone, and base qualities are not available.

In the germline V gene, CDR1 corresponds to KGHSH and CDR2 to LQKENI. The CDR3, from cysteine to phenylalanine, totals 15 residues. Only the CDR3 portion is preserved as DNA: 45 bases, with reading frame beginning at the first base. The junction shows trimming of 3 bases on V and 3 bases on J, plus 14 bases between the germline ends. The chain couples TRBV18 to TRBJ1-2; a weak D assignment points to TRBD1 (5 bases agree). The sequence derives from a middle-aged man with glioma. Some clones in this sample may be carry-over from other donors' samples. Sequencing was performed on PBMCs, taken from a glioma patient whose treatment included an IDH1 peptide vaccine. The DNA reads TGTGCCAGCTCACCGGGACCGGGCCTCGACTATGGCTACACCTTC. Its protein reads: CASSPGPGLDYGYTF.